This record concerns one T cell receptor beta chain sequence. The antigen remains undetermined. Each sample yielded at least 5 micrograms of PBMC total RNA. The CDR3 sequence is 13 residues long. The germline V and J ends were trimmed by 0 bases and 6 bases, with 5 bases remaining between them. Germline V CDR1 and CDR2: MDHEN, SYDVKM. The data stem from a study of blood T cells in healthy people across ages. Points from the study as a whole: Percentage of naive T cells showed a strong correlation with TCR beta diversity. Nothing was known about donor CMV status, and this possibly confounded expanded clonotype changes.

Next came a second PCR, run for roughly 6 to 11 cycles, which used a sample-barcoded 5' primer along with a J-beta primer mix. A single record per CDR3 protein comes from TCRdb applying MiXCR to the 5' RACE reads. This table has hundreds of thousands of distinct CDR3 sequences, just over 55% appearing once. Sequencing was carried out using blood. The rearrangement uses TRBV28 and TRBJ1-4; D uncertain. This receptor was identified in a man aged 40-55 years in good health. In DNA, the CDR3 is TGTGCCAGCAGTTTATGGTACCATGAAAAACTGTTTTTT. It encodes CASSLWYHEKLFF.